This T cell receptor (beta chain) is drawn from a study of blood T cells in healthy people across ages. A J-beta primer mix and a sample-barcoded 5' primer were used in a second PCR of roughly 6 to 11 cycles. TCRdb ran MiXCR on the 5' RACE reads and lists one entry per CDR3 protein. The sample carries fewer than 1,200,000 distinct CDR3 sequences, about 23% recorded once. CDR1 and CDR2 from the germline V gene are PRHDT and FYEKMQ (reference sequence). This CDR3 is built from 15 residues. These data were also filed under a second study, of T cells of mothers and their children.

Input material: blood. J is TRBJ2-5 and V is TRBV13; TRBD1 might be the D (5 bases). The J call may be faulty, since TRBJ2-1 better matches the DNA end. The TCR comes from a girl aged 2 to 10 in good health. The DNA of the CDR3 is TGTGCCAGCAGCCCCGGGCCAGGGAATCCCAATGAGCAGTTCTTC. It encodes CASSPGPGNPNEQFF.